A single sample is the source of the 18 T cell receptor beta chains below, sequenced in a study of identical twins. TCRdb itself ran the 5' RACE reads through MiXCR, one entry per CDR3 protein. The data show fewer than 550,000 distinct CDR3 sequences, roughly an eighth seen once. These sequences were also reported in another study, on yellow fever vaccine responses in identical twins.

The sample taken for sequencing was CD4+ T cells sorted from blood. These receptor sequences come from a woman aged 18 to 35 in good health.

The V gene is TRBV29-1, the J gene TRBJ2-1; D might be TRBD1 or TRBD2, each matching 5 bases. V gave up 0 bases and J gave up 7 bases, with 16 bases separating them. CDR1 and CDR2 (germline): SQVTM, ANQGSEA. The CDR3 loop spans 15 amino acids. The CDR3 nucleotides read TGCAGCGTTGAAGATCGGGGACGGAGAGGTAATGAGCAGTTCTTC. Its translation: CSVEDRGRRGNEQFF.

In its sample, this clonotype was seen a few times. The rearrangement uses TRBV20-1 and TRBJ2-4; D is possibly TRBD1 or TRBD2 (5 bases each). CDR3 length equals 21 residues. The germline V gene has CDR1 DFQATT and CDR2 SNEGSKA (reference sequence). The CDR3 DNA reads TGCAGCGGGGATGGGGACCGACCACCCATGGGACCACCCCTAGCCAAAAACATTCAGTACTTC. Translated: CSGDGDRPPMGPPLAKNIQYF.

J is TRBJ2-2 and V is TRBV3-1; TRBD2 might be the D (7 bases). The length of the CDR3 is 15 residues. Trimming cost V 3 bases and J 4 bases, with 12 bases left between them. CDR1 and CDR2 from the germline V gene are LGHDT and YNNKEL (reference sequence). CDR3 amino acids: CASSHNGGPTGELFF. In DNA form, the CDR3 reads TGTGCCAGCAGCCACAACGGGGGGCCCACCGGGGAGCTGTTTTTT.

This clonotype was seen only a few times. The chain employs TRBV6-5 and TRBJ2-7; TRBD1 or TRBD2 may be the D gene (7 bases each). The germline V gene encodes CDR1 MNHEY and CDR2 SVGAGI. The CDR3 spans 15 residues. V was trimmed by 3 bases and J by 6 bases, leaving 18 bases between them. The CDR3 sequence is CASSYLGGGGGEQYF. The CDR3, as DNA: TGTGCCAGCAGTTATCTGGGGGGAGGGGGCGGCGAGCAGTACTTC.

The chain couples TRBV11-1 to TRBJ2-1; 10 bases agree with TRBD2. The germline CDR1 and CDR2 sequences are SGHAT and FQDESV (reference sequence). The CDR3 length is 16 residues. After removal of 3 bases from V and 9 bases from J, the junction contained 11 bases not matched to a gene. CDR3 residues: CASSFLPSGGASEQFF. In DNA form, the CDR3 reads TGTGCCAGCAGCTTTCTCCCCAGCGGGGGGGCCAGTGAGCAGTTCTTC.

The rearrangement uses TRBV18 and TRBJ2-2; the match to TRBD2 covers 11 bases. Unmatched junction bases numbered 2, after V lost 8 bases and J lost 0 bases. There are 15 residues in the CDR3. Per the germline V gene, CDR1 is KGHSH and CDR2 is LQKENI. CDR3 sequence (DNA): TGTGCCAGCACACTAGCGGGGGCGAACACCGGGGAGCTGTTTTTT. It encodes CASTLAGANTGELFF.

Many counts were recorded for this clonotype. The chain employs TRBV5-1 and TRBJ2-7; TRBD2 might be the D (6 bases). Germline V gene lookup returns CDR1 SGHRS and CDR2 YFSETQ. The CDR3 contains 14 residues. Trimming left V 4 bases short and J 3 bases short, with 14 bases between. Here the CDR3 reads CASSPGLRDYEQYF. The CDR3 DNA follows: TGCGCCAGCAGCCCGGGACTGAGAGACTACGAGCAGTACTTC.

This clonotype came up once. The CDR3 loop is CASSGLAGAQETQYF. CDR3 nucleotide sequence: TGTGCCAGTAGTGGACTAGCGGGGGCACAAGAGACCCAGTACTTC. The chain uses TRBV19 and TRBJ2-5; 13 bases fit TRBD2. V lost 5 bases and J lost 2; bases outside the gene matches: 2. CDR1 and CDR2 from the germline V gene are LNHDA and SQIVND (reference sequence). CDR3 length equals 15 residues.

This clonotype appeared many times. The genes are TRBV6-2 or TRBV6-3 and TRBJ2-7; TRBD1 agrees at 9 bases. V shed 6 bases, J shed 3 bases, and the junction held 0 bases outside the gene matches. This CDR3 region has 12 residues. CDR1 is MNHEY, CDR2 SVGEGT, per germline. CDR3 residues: CASRTGGYEQYF. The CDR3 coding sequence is TGTGCCAGCAGGACAGGGGGCTACGAGCAGTACTTC.

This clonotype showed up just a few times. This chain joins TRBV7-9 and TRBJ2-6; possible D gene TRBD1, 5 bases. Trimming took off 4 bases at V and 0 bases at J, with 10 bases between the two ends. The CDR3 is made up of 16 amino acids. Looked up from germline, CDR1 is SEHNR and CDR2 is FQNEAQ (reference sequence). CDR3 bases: TGTGCCAGCAGCTCTTCAGGGCGCTCTGGGGCCAACGTCCTGACTTTC. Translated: CASSSSGRSGANVLTF.

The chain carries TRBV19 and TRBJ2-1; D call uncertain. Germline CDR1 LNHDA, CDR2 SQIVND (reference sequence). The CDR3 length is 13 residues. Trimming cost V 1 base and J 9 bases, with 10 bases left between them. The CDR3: CASSIVSSSEQFF. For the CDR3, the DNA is TGTGCCAGTAGTATAGTGTCCTCCTCTGAGCAGTTCTTC.

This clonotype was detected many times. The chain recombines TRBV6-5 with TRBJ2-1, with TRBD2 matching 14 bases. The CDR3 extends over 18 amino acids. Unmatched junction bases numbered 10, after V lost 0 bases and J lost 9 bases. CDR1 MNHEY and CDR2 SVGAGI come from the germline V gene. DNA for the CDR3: TGTGCCAGCAGTTACTCCGGCCAGGGGACTAGCGGGAGAACTGAGCAGTTCTTC. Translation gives CASSYSGQGTSGRTEQFF.

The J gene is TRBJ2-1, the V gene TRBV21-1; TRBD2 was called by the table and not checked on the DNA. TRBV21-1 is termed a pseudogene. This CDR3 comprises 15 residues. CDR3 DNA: TGTGCCAGCAGCAAAGGAATAGGGGAGAAAAATAAGCAGTTCTTC. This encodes CASSKGIGEKNKQFF.

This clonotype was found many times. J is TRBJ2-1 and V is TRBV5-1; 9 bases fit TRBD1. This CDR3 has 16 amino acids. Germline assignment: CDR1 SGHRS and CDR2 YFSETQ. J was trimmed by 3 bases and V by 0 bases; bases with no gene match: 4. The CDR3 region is CASSLVGTGIYNEQFF. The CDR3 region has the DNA TGCGCCAGCAGCTTGGTGGGGACAGGGATCTACAATGAGCAGTTCTTC.

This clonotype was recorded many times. For the CDR3, the DNA is TGTGCCAGCAGTCCAAGACCCCGGGGGGACTACTCCTACAATGAGCAGTTCTTC. Protein: CASSPRPRGDYSYNEQFF. The V and J genes are TRBV7-6 and TRBJ2-1; 7 bases are shared with TRBD2. The V gene's germline CDR1 is SGHVS and CDR2 FNYEAQ. The CDR3 loop spans 18 amino acids. After removal of 6 bases from V and 0 bases from J, the junction contained 14 bases not matched to a gene.

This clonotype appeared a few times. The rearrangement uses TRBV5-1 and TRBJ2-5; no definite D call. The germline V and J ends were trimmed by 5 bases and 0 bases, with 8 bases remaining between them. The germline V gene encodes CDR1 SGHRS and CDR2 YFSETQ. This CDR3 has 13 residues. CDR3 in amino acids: CASRTGYQETQYF. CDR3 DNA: TGCGCCAGCAGAACCGGCTACCAAGAGACCCAGTACTTC.

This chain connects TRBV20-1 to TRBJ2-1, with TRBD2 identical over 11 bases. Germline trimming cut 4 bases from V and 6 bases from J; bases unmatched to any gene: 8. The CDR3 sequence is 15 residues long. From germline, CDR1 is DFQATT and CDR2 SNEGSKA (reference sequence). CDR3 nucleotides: TGCAGTGCTAAAGTAGCGGGGGGGCGCGGCAATGAGCAGTTCTTC. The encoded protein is CSAKVAGGRGNEQFF.

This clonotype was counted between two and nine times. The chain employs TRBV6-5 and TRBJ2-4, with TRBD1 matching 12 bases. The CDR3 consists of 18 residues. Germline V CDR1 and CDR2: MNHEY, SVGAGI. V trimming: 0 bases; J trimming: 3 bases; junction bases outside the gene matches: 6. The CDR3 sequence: CASSYSGTGGMSKNIQYF. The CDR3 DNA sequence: TGTGCCAGCAGTTACTCAGGGACAGGGGGCATGAGCAAAAACATTCAGTACTTC.